The 16 T cell receptor beta chains below were found in one sample sequenced in a study of regulatory T cells in long-lasting Graves disease. Time point described: newly diagnosed GD, antithyroid drugs for less than 3 months. With RNA extracted from PBMCs as input, the TCR library was made. Construction of TCR beta libraries relied on iRepertoire HTBI primers and on Arm-PCR targeting CDR3 regions. A single record per CDR3 protein comes from TCRdb applying MiXCR to the multiplex PCR reads. The sample records 350,000 to 550,000 distinct CDR3 sequences, about 14% being singletons. The same sample was also used in a study of T cells in Graves' hyperthyroidism and ophthalmopathy.

Specimen: peripheral blood mononuclear cells (PBMCs), collected at new diagnosis, from a patient treated with antithyroid drugs. These receptors all stem from a woman in her 50s with Graves disease.

Ten or more counts support this clonotype. This sequence joins TRBV3-1 and TRBJ2-2; 13 nucleotides align to TRBD2. Germline-derived CDR1 and CDR2 are LGHDT and YNNKEL (reference sequence). V lost 0 bases, J lost 7 bases, and 5 bases stayed unmatched. The CDR3 totals 17 residues. The CDR3 sequence: CASSQDLGTSGDGELFF. CDR3 DNA: TGTGCCAGCAGCCAAGATCTTGGGACTAGCGGGGACGGGGAGCTGTTTTTT. The whole variable domain, remainder taken from reference TRBV3-1 and TRBJ2-2, is DTAVSQTPKYLVTQMGNDKSIKCEQNLGHDTMYWYKQDSKKFLKIMFSYNNKELIINETVPNRFSPKSPDKAHLNLHINSLELGDSAVYFCASSQDLGTSGDGELFFGEGSRLTVL.

This clonotype was picked up many times. The V and J genes are TRBV5-1 and TRBJ2-1; no clear D gene. The CDR3 is 15 residues long. V was trimmed by 4 bases and J by 9 bases, leaving 20 bases between them. Germline assignment: CDR1 SGHRS and CDR2 YFSETQ. CDR3 nucleotide sequence: TGCGCCAGCAGCCTCTCGGCAGGTGGACCGGGTGAGCAGTTCTTC. Its translation: CASSLSAGGPGEQFF.

About this clonotype itself: At one end, the junction sequence differs from germline, possibly due to a read error. V and J are TRBV12-5 and TRBJ2-2; TRBD1 matches 7 bases. The CDR3 spans 18 residues. Germline values: CDR1 LGHNT, CDR2 FRNRAP. In DNA form, the CDR3 reads TGTGCTAGTGGTTTGGAACCCCGACAGGGTTCGGACACCGGGGAGCCGTTTTTT. It encodes CASGLEPRQGSDTGEPFF.

This clonotype occurred many times. The rearrangement uses TRBV5-1 and TRBJ2-7; TRBD2 agrees at 7 bases. The V and J ends lost 3 bases and 4 bases, in that order; junction bases with no gene match: 4. Germline CDR1 reads SGHRS; CDR2 reads YFSETQ. The CDR3 runs 13 residues. CDR3 protein: CASSWEGNYEQYF. As DNA, the CDR3 is TGCGCCAGCAGCTGGGAGGGGAATTACGAGCAGTACTTC.

This clonotype was counted a single time. A single base separates this from a much larger clone, so it may be a read error. This rearrangement joins TRBV2 to TRBJ2-3; D is unresolved. CDR1 and CDR2 (germline): SNHLY, FYNNEI. This CDR3 spans 14 amino acids. The CDR3 loop is CVSSAWISTDTQYF. The CDR3 nucleotides read TGTGTCAGCAGCGCCTGGATAAGCACAGATACGCAGTATTTT. Full variable domain (outside the CDR3, taken from reference TRBV2 and TRBJ2-3): EPEVTQTPSHQVTQMGQEVILRCVPISNHLYFYWYRQILGQKVEFLVSFYNNEISEKSEIFDDQFSVERPDGSNFTLKIRSTKLEDSAMYFCVSSAWISTDTQYFGPGTRLTVL.

At least ten counts were recorded for this clonotype. Written as DNA, the CDR3 is TGTGCCAGCAGCTTGGTTGGGACAGGATCGTTCACAGATACGCAGTATTTT. Translated, it gives CASSLVGTGSFTDTQYF. V is TRBV5-5 and J is TRBJ2-3, with 8 bases aligning to TRBD1. CDR3 size: 17 residues. Germline V CDR1 and CDR2: SGHKS, YYEKEE (reference sequence). After removal of 0 bases from V and 2 bases from J, the junction contained 8 bases not matched to a gene.

This clonotype appeared a few times. V gene TRBV10-3 combines with J gene TRBJ2-6, with TRBD1 matching over 8 bases. V shed 2 bases, J shed 4 bases, and the junction held 7 bases outside the gene matches. The CDR3 contains 17 residues. Germline V CDR1 and CDR2: ENHRY, SYGVKD. This CDR3 reads CAISEGQGRSGANVLTF. Here the CDR3 DNA reads TGTGCCATCAGTGAGGGACAGGGAAGATCCGGGGCCAACGTCCTGACTTTC.

This chain connects TRBV14 to TRBJ2-2; possible D gene TRBD1, 5 bases. The CDR3 sequence is 14 residues long. V lost 3 bases to trimming and J lost 4 bases, with 9 bases between them. Germline V gene sequence: CDR1 SGHDN, CDR2 FVKESK. The CDR3 DNA follows: TGTGCCAGCAGCCAGGAGCAGGGCACCGGGGAGCTGTTTTTT. Its protein product is CASSQEQGTGELFF.

V is TRBV3-1 and J is TRBJ2-5, with TRBD1 identical over 8 bases. Germline V gives CDR1 LGHDT, CDR2 YNNKEL (reference sequence). The CDR3 covers 15 residues. J was trimmed by 4 bases and V by 2 bases; bases with no gene match: 6. The CDR3 spells CASSQQGARGETQYF. The CDR3, as DNA: TGTGCCAGCAGCCAACAGGGGGCGCGTGGAGAGACCCAGTACTTC.

V and J are TRBV3-1 and TRBJ2-7; 11 bases map to TRBD1. V shed 4 bases and J 2 bases; nucleotides not matched to a gene: 4. Germline-derived CDR1 and CDR2 are LGHDT and YNNKEL (reference sequence). This CDR3 comprises 15 residues. The CDR3 DNA reads TGTGCCAGCAGCCTCGGGACAGGGGGGGCCTACGAGCAGTACTTC. It yields the protein CASSLGTGGAYEQYF.

This clonotype was seen repeatedly, ten times or more. The gene calls are TRBV18 and TRBJ1-5; a possible D gene is TRBD1 (5 bases). The length of the CDR3 is 14 residues. The ends were cut back, 4 bases at V and 1 base at J, with 8 bases in the middle. From germline, CDR1 is KGHSH and CDR2 LQKENI. CDR3 coding DNA: TGTGCCAGCTCACTCTGGGACAGCAATCAGCCCCAGCATTTT. Protein: CASSLWDSNQPQHF.

This clonotype was seen repeatedly, ten times or more. The V and J genes are TRBV6-1 and TRBJ1-5, with 8 bases aligning to TRBD1. The length of the CDR3 is 16 residues. Germline CDR1 MNHNS, CDR2 SASEGT. The V segment lost 2 bases and the J segment 3 bases; nucleotides outside the gene matches: 6. The CDR3 DNA reads as TGTGCCAGCAGTGAACACGGGACAGGAAACAATCAGCCCCAGCATTTT. It yields the protein CASSEHGTGNNQPQHF.

The chain uses TRBV5-1 and TRBJ1-5; 7 positions agree with TRBD1. Trimming at V came to 4 bases and at J to 11 bases, leaving 12 bases not matched to a gene. Germline loops: CDR1 SGHRS, CDR2 YFSETQ. The CDR3 totals 14 residues. DNA of the CDR3: TGCGCCAGCAGCCTCACAGGGGTGGATTTGGCCCAGCATTTT. Translated: CASSLTGVDLAQHF.

This chain connects TRBV12-5 to TRBJ2-3, with a tentative D call TRBD1 (5 bases). Germline V CDR1 and CDR2: LGHNT, FRNRAP. V was pared by 4 bases and J by 1 base, with 6 bases between. The length of the CDR3 is 13 residues. CDR3 region: CASGSTGTDTQYF. In DNA form, the CDR3 reads TGTGCTAGTGGTTCGACAGGCACAGATACGCAGTATTTT.

This clonotype was found once. The CDR3 nucleotides read TGCAGTGCTAGACTAGCGGGAGGATTTGTTTCCTACAATGAGCAGTTCTTC. Protein sequence: CSARLAGGFVSYNEQFF. V and J are TRBV20-1 and TRBJ2-1; 11 bases agree with TRBD2. The CDR3 loop spans 17 amino acids. The germline V gene encodes CDR1 DFQATT and CDR2 SNEGSKA (reference sequence). The junction had 7 bases not matched to a gene; V was cut back by 2 bases and J by 1 base.

This clonotype was counted many times. The chain carries TRBV11-2 and TRBJ2-5, with 8 bases identical to TRBD2. The trim removed 2 bases at V and 1 base at J, leaving 9 bases unmatched. This CDR3 region has 17 residues. Germline lookup yields CDR1 SGHAT and CDR2 FQNNGV. The CDR3 loop is CASSLYLLAGPQETQYF. As DNA, the CDR3 is TGTGCCAGCAGCTTATATCTATTAGCGGGACCCCAAGAGACCCAGTACTTC.